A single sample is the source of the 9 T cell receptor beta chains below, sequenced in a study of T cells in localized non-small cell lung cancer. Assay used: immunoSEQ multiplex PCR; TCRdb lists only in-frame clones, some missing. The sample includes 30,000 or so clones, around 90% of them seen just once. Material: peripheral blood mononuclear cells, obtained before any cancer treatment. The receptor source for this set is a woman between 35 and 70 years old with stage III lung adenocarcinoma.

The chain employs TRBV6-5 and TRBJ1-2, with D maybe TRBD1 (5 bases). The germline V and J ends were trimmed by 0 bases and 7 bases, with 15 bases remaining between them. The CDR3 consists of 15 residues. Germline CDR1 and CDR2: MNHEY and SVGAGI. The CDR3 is CASSYSGDGEFGYTF. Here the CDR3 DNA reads TGTGCCAGCAGTTACTCGGGGGACGGGGAGTTTGGCTACACCTTC.

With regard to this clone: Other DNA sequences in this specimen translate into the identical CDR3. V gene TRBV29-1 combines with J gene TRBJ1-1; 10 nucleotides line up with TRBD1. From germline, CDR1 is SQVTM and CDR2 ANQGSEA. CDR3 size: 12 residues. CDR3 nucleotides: TGCAGTGCTGGGACAGGGGAGGCTGAAGCTTTCTTT. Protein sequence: CSAGTGEAEAFF.

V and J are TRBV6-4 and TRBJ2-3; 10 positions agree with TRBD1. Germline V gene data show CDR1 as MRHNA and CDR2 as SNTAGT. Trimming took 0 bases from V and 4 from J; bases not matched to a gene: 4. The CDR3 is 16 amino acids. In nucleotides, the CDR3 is TGTGCCAGCAGTGACTCGATAGGGACAGGGGCAGATACGCAGTATTTT. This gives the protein CASSDSIGTGADTQYF.

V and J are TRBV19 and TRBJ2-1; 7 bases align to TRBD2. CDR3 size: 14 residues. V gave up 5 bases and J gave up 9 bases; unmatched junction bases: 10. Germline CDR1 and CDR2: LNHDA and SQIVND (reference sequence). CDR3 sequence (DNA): TGTGCCAGTAGTCCCCGCGGGACTAACGGTGAGCAGTTCTTC. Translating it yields CASSPRGTNGEQFF.

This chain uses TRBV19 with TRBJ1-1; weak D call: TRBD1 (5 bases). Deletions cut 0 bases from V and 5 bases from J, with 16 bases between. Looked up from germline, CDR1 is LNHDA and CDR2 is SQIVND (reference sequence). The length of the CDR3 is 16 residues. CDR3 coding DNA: TGTGCCAGTAGTATAGATCTCGGAGGGGCCCAGACTGAAGCTTTCTTT. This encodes CASSIDLGGAQTEAFF.

The CDR3 nucleotides are TGTGCCAGCAGCGTAGCGGGGGGCCCTCAGGAGCAGTACTTC. As protein: CASSVAGGPQEQYF. The V and J genes are TRBV9 and TRBJ2-7, with D possibly matching TRBD2 (7 bases). The germline CDR1 and CDR2 sequences are SGDLS and YYNGEE. This CDR3 has 14 amino acids. V dropped 0 bases and J dropped 7 bases, with 14 bases sitting between them.

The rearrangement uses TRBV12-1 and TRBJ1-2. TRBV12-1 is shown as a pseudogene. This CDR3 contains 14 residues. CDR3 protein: CASSPKGGADGYTF. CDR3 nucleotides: TGTGCCAGCAGCCCCAAGGGGGGAGCCGACGGCTACACCTTC.

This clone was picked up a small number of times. The CDR3 here is CASSLGTVYGYTF. The CDR3 DNA follows: TGTGCCAGCAGCTTGGGTACTGTTTATGGCTACACCTTC. The genes are TRBV7-2 and TRBJ1-2; D call uncertain. The germline V gene has CDR1 SGHTA and CDR2 FQGNSA. This CDR3 is 13 amino acids long. Deletions cut 3 bases from V and 5 bases from J, with 10 bases between.

CDR3 bases: TGCGCCAGCAGCTTGGGTCTTCAAGAGACCCAGTACTTC. This codes for CASSLGLQETQYF. This rearrangement joins TRBV5-1 to TRBJ2-5; D uncertain. Trimming removed 0 bases at V and 2 bases at J, with 5 bases between. Germline CDR1 reads SGHRS; CDR2 reads YFSETQ. This CDR3 is 13 amino acids long.